This TCR beta chain was sequenced in a study of blood T cell repertoires in COVID-19. Germline assignment: CDR1 SGHRS and CDR2 YFSETQ. Unmatched junction bases numbered 8, after V lost 3 bases and J lost 2 bases. CDR3 length: 15 residues. TCRdb's copy holds only in-frame clones and misses some; the assay was immunoSEQ multiplex PCR. The table lists 380,000 or so clones, over 75% of them singletons, with roughly 2% in the top ten. The TCR sequence derives from a middle-aged woman with acute COVID-19. The genes are TRBV5-1 and TRBJ2-7, with 7 nucleotides matching TRBD1. Source material: PBMCs or T cells enriched from blood (not recorded which). CDR3 DNA sequence: TGCGCCAGCAGCTGGGGACAGATTCCGACCTACGAGCAGTACTTC. This encodes CASSWGQIPTYEQYF.